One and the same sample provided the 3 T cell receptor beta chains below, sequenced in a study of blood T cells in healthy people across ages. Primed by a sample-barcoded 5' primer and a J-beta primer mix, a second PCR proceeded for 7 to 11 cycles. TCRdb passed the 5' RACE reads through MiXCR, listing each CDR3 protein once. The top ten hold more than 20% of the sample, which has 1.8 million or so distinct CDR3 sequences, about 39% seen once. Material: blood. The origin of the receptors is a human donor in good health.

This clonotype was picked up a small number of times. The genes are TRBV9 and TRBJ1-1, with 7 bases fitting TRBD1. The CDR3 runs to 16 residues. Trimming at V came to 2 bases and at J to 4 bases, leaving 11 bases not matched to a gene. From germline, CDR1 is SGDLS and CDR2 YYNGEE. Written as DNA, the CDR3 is TGTGCCAGCAGCGTGGGAGGGGGCGCGTGGGGCACTGAAGCTTTCTTT. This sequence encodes CASSVGGGAWGTEAFF. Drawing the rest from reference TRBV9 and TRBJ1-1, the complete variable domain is DSGVTQTPKHLITATGQRVTLRCSPRSGDLSVYWYQQSLDQGLQFLIQYYNGEERAKGNILERFSAQQFPDLHSELNLSSLELGDSALYFCASSVGGGAWGTEAFFGQGTRLTVV.

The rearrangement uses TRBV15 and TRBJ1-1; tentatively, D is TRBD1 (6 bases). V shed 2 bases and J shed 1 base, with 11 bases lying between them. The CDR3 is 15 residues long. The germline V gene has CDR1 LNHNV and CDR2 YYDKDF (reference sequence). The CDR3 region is CATSRLTQGNTEAFF. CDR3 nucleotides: TGTGCCACCAGCAGACTAACACAGGGGAACACTGAAGCTTTCTTT.

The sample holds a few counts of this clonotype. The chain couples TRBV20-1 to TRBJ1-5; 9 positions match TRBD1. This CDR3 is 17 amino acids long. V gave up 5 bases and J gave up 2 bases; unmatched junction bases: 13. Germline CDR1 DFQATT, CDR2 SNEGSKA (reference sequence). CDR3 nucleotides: TGCAGTGCTTCAACCGGGACAGGGTCTCCGGGCAATCAGCCCCAGCATTTT. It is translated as CSASTGTGSPGNQPQHF.